The 32 T cell receptor beta chains presented below share a single source sample, sequenced in a study of blood T cells in healthy people across ages. Primers used in a second PCR of about 6 to 11 cycles were a sample-barcoded 5' primer and a J-beta primer mix. Using its own MiXCR run on the 5' RACE reads, TCRdb lists one record per CDR3 protein. The repertoire includes 650,000 to 800,000 distinct CDR3 sequences, approximately 48% of them detected once, and under 20% sits in the top ten. Specimen: blood. All receptors come from a man in his fifties or sixties in good health.

This chain connects TRBV7-9 to TRBJ2-1, with TRBD2 identical over 8 bases. V dropped 9 bases and J dropped 8; count of bases not matched to a gene: 9. The CDR3 extends over 13 amino acids. Germline CDR1 reads SEHNR; CDR2 reads FQNEAQ (reference sequence). Here the CDR3 DNA reads TGTGCCAGTCACGCGGGGGGCGTCGATGAGCAGTTCTTC. Its translation: CASHAGGVDEQFF.

The CDR3 is CSARVIAGATADTQYF. The CDR3, as DNA: TGCAGTGCTAGAGTTATAGCGGGAGCAACCGCAGATACGCAGTATTTT. This chain links TRBV20-1 with TRBJ2-3, with 9 bases identical to TRBD2. Germline CDR1 reads DFQATT; CDR2 reads SNEGSKA (reference sequence). The CDR3 consists of 16 residues. J gave up 4 bases and V 1 base, and 9 bases lay outside the gene matches.

The chain couples TRBV15 to TRBJ2-3; D unresolved. The CDR3 is 11 amino acids. Germline CDR1 LNHNV, CDR2 YYDKDF (reference sequence). Trimming took 0 bases from V and 7 from J, leaving 2 bases between them. CDR3 coding DNA: TGTGCCACCAGCAGAGATTATACGCAGTATTTT. It specifies CATSRDYTQYF.

The rearrangement joins TRBV4-3 to TRBJ2-6; the D is unclear. The germline V gene encodes CDR1 LGHNA and CDR2 YSLEER. The CDR3 extends over 15 amino acids. V shed 2 bases and J shed 0 bases, with 5 bases lying between them. The CDR3 sequence is CASSQSSSGANVLTF. CDR3 DNA sequence: TGCGCCAGCAGCCAAAGTTCCTCTGGGGCCAACGTCCTGACTTTC.

The genes are TRBV3-1 and TRBJ2-7; the match to TRBD2 covers 8 bases. The V segment lost 5 bases and the J segment 3 bases; nucleotides outside the gene matches: 15. Germline lookup yields CDR1 LGHDT and CDR2 YNNKEL (reference sequence). The CDR3 sequence is 17 residues long. CDR3 residues: CASSERAPGGPSYEQYF. The CDR3, as DNA: TGTGCCAGCAGCGAAAGAGCACCGGGGGGGCCAAGCTACGAGCAGTACTTC.

The chain recombines TRBV20-1 with TRBJ2-2; perhaps TRBD1 as D (6 bases). The CDR3 is made up of 14 amino acids. V was pared by 1 base and J by 6 bases, with 12 bases between. Germline lookup yields CDR1 DFQATT and CDR2 SNEGSKA (reference sequence). DNA of the CDR3: TGCAGTGCTAGAGGGACAGTGGCCCCCGGGGAGCTGTTTTTT. Residues: CSARGTVAPGELFF.

This rearrangement joins TRBV7-2 to TRBJ2-1; D remains unclear. V lost 5 bases and J lost 10, with 12 bases in between. CDR3 length equals 12 residues. The germline CDR1 and CDR2 sequences are SGHTA and FQGNSA. The CDR3 nucleotides read TGTGCCAGCAGCCCAGGCCCCTCCGAGCAGTTCTTC. It translates to CASSPGPSEQFF.

Regarding this clonotype: A read error may produce the germline difference seen at one junction end. CDR3 DNA sequence: TGTGCCAGCGGACAGGGGAGGTACGGGCAGTACTTC. Protein: CASGQGRYGQYF. This chain uses TRBV2 with TRBJ2-7, with TRBD1 matching over 9 bases. Germline V gene lookup returns CDR1 SNHLY and CDR2 FYNNEI. The CDR3 length is 12 residues.

The chain uses TRBV5-1 and TRBJ2-1, with D possibly matching TRBD2 (5 bases). Deletions cut 6 bases from V and 2 bases from J, with 15 bases between. The CDR3 length is 15 residues. Germline values: CDR1 SGHRS, CDR2 YFSETQ. In DNA, the CDR3 is TGCGCCAGCACCAGGAGCGGTGTTACCTACAATGAGCAGTTCTTC. It yields the protein CASTRSGVTYNEQFF.

V gene TRBV27 combines with J gene TRBJ2-5; D not certain. The CDR3 covers 14 residues. The germline V gene has CDR1 MNHEY and CDR2 SMNVEV (reference sequence). V was cut by 3 bases and J by 1 base, with 9 bases left in between. The CDR3 protein is CASSFLGSQETQYF. CDR3 coding DNA: TGTGCCAGCAGTTTTTTAGGCAGCCAAGAGACCCAGTACTTC.

This chain links TRBV20-1 with TRBJ2-2; weak D call: TRBD2 (5 bases). In germline, CDR1 is DFQATT, CDR2 SNEGSKA (reference sequence). V was shortened by 0 bases and J by 1 base, with 9 bases between the two germline ends. There are 15 residues in the CDR3. The CDR3 here is CSARDSSRNTGELFF. DNA of the CDR3: TGCAGTGCTAGAGATTCTAGCAGGAACACCGGGGAGCTGTTTTTT.

The genes are TRBV5-6 and TRBJ2-5, with 8 bases that match TRBD1. CDR3 length: 15 amino acids. In germline, CDR1 is SGHDT, CDR2 YYEEEE. Trimming removed 2 bases from V and 11 bases from J; junction bases left unmatched: 14. CDR3 amino acids: CASSFRQGPYDEQYF. Here the CDR3 DNA reads TGTGCCAGCAGCTTCAGACAGGGGCCTTATGATGAGCAGTACTTC.

The rearrangement joins TRBV20-1 to TRBJ2-3, with D perhaps matching TRBD1 or TRBD2 (5 bases each). The CDR3 is 14 residues long. Germline V lookup: CDR1 DFQATT, CDR2 SNEGSKA (reference sequence). The germline V and J ends were trimmed by 6 bases and 10 bases, with 23 bases remaining between them. The DNA of the CDR3 is TGCAGTGCGATATCCGGGACCGATCAATATGCGCAGTATTTT. Translating gives CSAISGTDQYAQYF.

The count of this clonotype is one. V is TRBV7-9 and J is TRBJ2-5; D is unclear. CDR1 SEHNR and CDR2 FQNEAQ come from the germline V gene (reference sequence). The CDR3 contains 12 residues. V was cut by 4 bases and J by 5 bases, with 8 bases left in between. DNA of the CDR3: TGTGCCAGCAGCTACGAACGGGAGACCCAGTACTTC. It encodes CASSYERETQYF. Complete variable domain (other parts from reference TRBV7-9 and TRBJ2-5): DTGVSQNPRHKITKRGQNVTFRCDPISEHNRLYWYRQTLGQGPEFLTYFQNEAQLEKSRLLSDRFSAERPKGSFSTLEIQRTEQGDSAMYLCASSYERETQYFGPGTRLLVL.

This clonotype was seen only a few times. V is TRBV9 and J is TRBJ2-1; 14 nucleotides line up with TRBD2. CDR1 is SGDLS, CDR2 YYNGEE, per germline. Germline trimming cut 5 bases from V and 6 bases from J; bases unmatched to any gene: 10. The CDR3 runs to 17 residues. CDR3 DNA sequence: TGTGCCAGCAGTGAGACTAGCGGGGGGGCCTTAGGCAATGAGCAGTTCTTC. This translates into CASSETSGGALGNEQFF.

J is TRBJ2-5 and V is TRBV28; 9 bases map to TRBD1. Germline assignment: CDR1 MDHEN and CDR2 SYDVKM. The CDR3 is made up of 16 amino acids. Trimming took 6 bases from V and 1 from J; bases not matched to a gene: 9. The CDR3 protein is CASSQPGQGAQETQYF. CDR3 DNA: TGTGCCAGCAGCCAACCGGGACAGGGAGCCCAAGAGACCCAGTACTTC.

The DNA of the CDR3 is TGTGCCAGCAGTTTATCGATACCGGACAGGGCAGGGGGCTACACCTTC. Its protein product is CASSLSIPDRAGGYTF. The chain employs TRBV27 and TRBJ1-2; TRBD1 agrees at 8 bases. CDR1 and CDR2 from the germline V gene are MNHEY and SMNVEV (reference sequence). With V trimmed by 0 bases and J by 8 bases, 11 bases remained unmatched. The CDR3 consists of 16 residues.

This clonotype has more than one count but fewer than ten. The gene calls are TRBV7-8 and TRBJ2-5, with a tentative D call TRBD2 (6 bases). This CDR3 comprises 15 residues. Germline assignment: CDR1 SGHVS and CDR2 FQNEAQ. V was clipped by 1 base and J by 2 bases, with 11 bases between them. CDR3 nucleotides: TGTGCCAGCAGCTTAGAACCAGGGAGGCAAGAGACCCAGTACTTC. Protein: CASSLEPGRQETQYF.

This clonotype was detected a few times. The J gene is TRBJ1-4, the V gene TRBV9; no clear D gene. V lost 4 bases and J lost 6, with 10 bases in between. The CDR3 has 13 residues. From germline, CDR1 is SGDLS and CDR2 YYNGEE. For the CDR3, the DNA is TGTGCCAGCAGCTTTGGACCAGATGAAAAACTGTTTTTT. Translating gives CASSFGPDEKLFF.

The chain has TRBV6-2 or TRBV6-3 and TRBJ2-7, with D perhaps assigned TRBD1 or TRBD2 (5 bases each). Trimming stripped 2 bases from V and 3 bases from J, with 11 bases between. This CDR3 is 14 amino acids long. Per germline, CDR1 MNHEY and CDR2 SVGEGT. CDR3 nucleotides: TGTGCCAGCAGTTACGGCCGGGGCGTCTACGAGCAGTACTTC. Translating gives CASSYGRGVYEQYF.

The V gene is TRBV20-1, the J gene TRBJ2-1; no definite D call. Germline V gene data show CDR1 as DFQATT and CDR2 as SNEGSKA (reference sequence). The CDR3 is made up of 13 amino acids. Trimming shortened V by 3 bases and J by 8 bases, and 14 bases separated the two germline ends. This CDR3 is CSASNLVDDEQFF. CDR3 DNA: TGCAGTGCTAGTAACCTAGTCGATGATGAGCAGTTCTTC.

This sequence joins TRBV27 and TRBJ1-6, with D unclear. V was shortened by 6 bases and J by 7 bases, with 16 bases between the two germline ends. The germline CDR1 and CDR2 sequences are MNHEY and SMNVEV (reference sequence). CDR3 size: 15 residues. The DNA for the CDR3 is TGTGCCAGCAGCCCTCGACCCGTAGAGAATTCACCCCTCCACTTT. Translating it yields CASSPRPVENSPLHF.

This clonotype was detected ten times or more. This rearrangement joins TRBV20-1 to TRBJ2-7, with 9 positions matching TRBD1. The germline CDR1 and CDR2 sequences are DFQATT and SNEGSKA (reference sequence). The CDR3 runs 13 residues. The junction had 3 bases not matched to a gene; V was cut back by 0 bases and J by 6 bases. Here the CDR3 reads CSAREVDRGEQYF. The CDR3 bases are TGCAGTGCTAGAGAGGTGGACAGGGGCGAGCAGTACTTC.

The chain employs TRBV7-9 and TRBJ1-5; unclear D gene. Germline CDR1 SEHNR, CDR2 FQNEAQ (reference sequence). The V end lost 5 bases, the J end lost 5 bases, and 13 bases lay between the germline ends. The CDR3 runs to 14 residues. CDR3 nucleotide sequence: TGTGCCAGCAGCCCTCAGAATTGGGATCAGCCCCAGCATTTT. Its protein product is CASSPQNWDQPQHF.

This clonotype occurred a few times. Relative to the germline gene, one junction end is altered; a read error may explain this. This chain links TRBV5-1 with TRBJ2-5; the D is unclear. CDR3 size: 13 residues. The germline V gene has CDR1 SGHRS and CDR2 YFSETQ. CDR3 region: CASSVDPQETQYF. The CDR3 coding sequence is TGTGCCAGCAGCGTAGACCCCCAAGAGACCCAGTACTTC.

CDR3 region: CASSQGFSWGETQYF. DNA for the CDR3: TGCGCCAGCAGCCAGGGATTCTCCTGGGGGGAGACCCAGTACTTC. This rearrangement joins TRBV4-3 to TRBJ2-5; TRBD1 or TRBD2 may be the D gene (5 bases each). Trimming left V 3 bases short and J 5 bases short, with 16 bases between. In germline, CDR1 is LGHNA, CDR2 YSLEER. The CDR3 length is 15 residues.

The rearrangement links TRBV18 to TRBJ1-1; perhaps TRBD1 as D (6 bases). Germline V gives CDR1 KGHSH, CDR2 LQKENI. Trimming cost V 3 bases and J 10 bases, with 9 bases left between them. The CDR3 is 11 residues long. The CDR3 protein is CASSPTTGAFF. The CDR3 bases are TGTGCCAGCTCACCCACGACAGGAGCTTTCTTT.

The V gene is TRBV9, the J gene TRBJ1-1; 8 bases match TRBD1. This CDR3 has 18 amino acids. The germline V gene encodes CDR1 SGDLS and CDR2 YYNGEE. With 3 bases clipped from V and 6 bases from J, the junction kept 19 bases outside the gene matches. CDR3 in amino acids: CASSASRTGPGMGAEAFF. CDR3 bases: TGTGCCAGCAGCGCCAGCCGGACAGGGCCGGGTATGGGCGCTGAAGCTTTCTTT.

This clonotype turned up a few times. CDR3 amino acids: CASSSQRGNTDTQYF. CDR3 DNA: TGTGCCAGCAGTTCCCAGCGGGGAAACACAGATACGCAGTATTTT. This chain links TRBV7-2 with TRBJ2-3; 7 bases map to TRBD2. CDR1 and CDR2 from the germline V gene are SGHTA and FQGNSA. V trimming: 6 bases; J trimming: 2 bases; junction bases outside the gene matches: 8. The CDR3 spans 15 residues.

This clonotype was recorded many times. This chain connects TRBV7-9 to TRBJ2-7; possible D gene TRBD1, 5 bases. In germline, CDR1 is SEHNR, CDR2 FQNEAQ (reference sequence). CDR3 size: 13 residues. Trimming pared 4 bases from V and 2 bases from J, leaving 9 bases between. CDR3 loop: CASSSQGPYEQYF. CDR3 nucleotides: TGTGCCAGCAGCTCGCAGGGCCCCTACGAGCAGTACTTC. Variable domain in full (rest from reference TRBV7-9 and TRBJ2-7): DTGVSQNPRHKITKRGQNVTFRCDPISEHNRLYWYRQTLGQGPEFLTYFQNEAQLEKSRLLSDRFSAERPKGSFSTLEIQRTEQGDSAMYLCASSSQGPYEQYFGPGTRLTVT.

The chain employs TRBV7-8 and TRBJ2-1; TRBD2 is a possible D gene (6 bases). Looked up from germline, CDR1 is SGHVS and CDR2 is FQNEAQ. V lost 5 bases and J lost 1, with 15 bases in between. The CDR3 covers 16 residues. The CDR3 region is CASSITGTHSYNEQFF. As DNA, the CDR3 is TGTGCCAGCAGCATCACCGGGACTCATTCCTACAATGAGCAGTTCTTC.

This rearrangement joins TRBV30 to TRBJ2-4; D is unresolved. The closer fit of TRBJ2-7 to the DNA end suggests the J call may be wrong. This CDR3 has 13 residues. CDR1 GTSNPN and CDR2 SVGIG come from the germline V gene (reference sequence). For the CDR3, the DNA is TGTGCCTGGAGTGACCAAGGGTTCGACGAGCAGTACTTC. It specifies CAWSDQGFDEQYF.